Listed below are T cell receptor beta chains from one sample, sequenced in a study of vaccination and CD4 T cells after COVID-19. TCRdb re-derived calls from the PCR reads in MiXCR, one entry per CDR3 protein. The repertoire holds more than 8,500 distinct CDR3 sequences, with around 33% as singletons. These TCRs are of unknown antigen specificity. Specimen: CD4+ T cells from blood, cultured in vitro. The receptors come from a human donor in good health. CDR3s leave out the opening cysteine and the closing phenylalanine or tryptophan. Clone size is stated in some rows and not others, as once, few, many or a class when expanded.

V gene | CDR3 length | clone size | CDR3 protein
TRBV28 | 13 | . | ASRKQGQGNQPQH
TRBV6-5 | 12 | . | ASSYRNGDYEQY
TRBV7-9 | 12 | . | ASSLDAGADIQY
TRBV20-1 | 11 | few | SAREGGATEAF
TRBV14 | 13 | . | ASSQGWRDRVGYT
TRBV28 | 11 | . | ASSAGGSYEQY
TRBV20-1 | 10 | few | SSPGDNTEAF
TRBV5-4 | 8 | . | ADGGDTQY
TRBV7-2 | 16 | few | ASSLNPAGVGGANVLT
TRBV6-1 | 13 | . | ASSENPTANTEAF
TRBV15 | 11 | . | ATSTRQAETQY
TRBV6-5 | 12 | . | ASSYLGQQETQY
TRBV30 | 14 | . | AWSIKTGLGNQPQH
TRBV6-2/TRBV6-3 | 11 | . | ASSYDRGYGYT
TRBV30 | 9 | . | AWSTRYGYT
TRBV11-2 | 12 | . | ASSSQGVRDTQY
TRBV27 | 13 | . | ASSLFSELSGELF
TRBV6-2/TRBV6-3 | 10 | . | ASSYDRPEQF
TRBV6-1 | 12 | medium-sized | ASTPRTLDQPQH
TRBV20-1 | 12 | . | SARSRTGVDEQY
TRBV30 | 12 | . | AWSVLGLFYEQY
TRBV30 | 11 | few | AWKDSHNTEAF
TRBV19 | 11 | hyperexpanded | ASSIGRNTEAF
TRBV30 | 13 | . | AWSVLRSVAYEQY
TRBV4-3 | 12 | . | ASSQVGNTGELF
TRBV14 | 12 | . | ASSQVGVPYEQY
TRBV15 | 15 | . | ATSRGYRASNTGELF
TRBV10-3 | 14 | . | AISAGLAGVGETQY
TRBV27 | 12 | once | ASSTPGPPYEQY
TRBV20-1 | 16 | few | SARLLAGGPGGTDTQY
TRBV12-3/TRBV12-4 | 12 | few | ASRGQGDGQPQH
TRBV30 | 11 | . | AWSRTRLNEQF
TRBV28 | 16 | . | ASRIPGQGLNSNQPQH
TRBV7-2 | 13 | . | ASSLWDRTTYEQY
TRBV6-5 | 9 | . | ASSSGFEAF
TRBV20-1 | 12 | few | SVCLEGGCNEQF
TRBV6-1 | 19 | . | ASSARSISGTGSAGANVLT
TRBV24-1 | 14 | few | ATSDLPGGSTDTQY
TRBV28 | 14 | . | ASSPRRGSVGEKLF
TRBV19 | 12 | . | ASSGGTNTGELF
TRBV6-1 | 12 | . | ASRVGGAPSWQY
TRBV7-8 | 10 | . | ASSKFRREQY
TRBV6-2/TRBV6-3 | 12 | . | ASSYENRDRKSF
TRBV20-1 | 12 | few | SARGAGGYDTQY
TRBV29-1 | 14 | few | SVEDFGVASGYGYT
TRBV20-1 | 10 | . | SATGLYQPQH
TRBV5-1 | 13 | few | ASSLAMGGGTEAF
TRBV6-1 | 11 | . | ASARQGENIQY
TRBV10-3 | 15 | . | VIRGQGRDRQNSPLH
TRBV6-1 | 13 | few | ASRFLRGLNPEAF
TRBV19 | 12 | . | ASRPGQSSYEQY
TRBV30 | 14 | . | AWSVRQGVFNQPQH
TRBV11-3 | 12 | few | ASSLTGNTGELF